The subject of this entry is one T cell receptor beta chain. At least ten counts were recorded for this clone. It has no known antigen specificity. Per-base quality was not reported, and no clone a single base away is much larger than it. Using the deep immunoSEQ assay, TCR CDR3 regions were amplified from genomic DNA by multiplex PCR. For each cell subset, the extracted genomic DNA was distributed evenly across all wells of several immunoSEQ 96-well plates, and each plate served as one replicate. For sorted subsets, 200 to 250 ng of genomic DNA, equivalent to about 30,000 T cell genomes, went into each replicate PCR. Purified libraries were measured with a Qubit 3.0 fluorometer, size-checked on a Bioanalyzer 2100, and measured again with the KAPA Library Quantification kit. Each immunoSEQ 96-well plate was sequenced on its own single-read 150-cycle Illumina NextSeq 550 flow cell. Under the source paper's analysis protocol: Because the immunoSEQ output included only junctional sequences and no quality scores, the filtering could not be the same as the filtering used for full-length reads. To assign V/J genes and CDR3, sequences were annotated using PyIR, a Python wrapper for IgBLAST v1.9, with IMGT germline references. Any read was removed if the V/J assignment was weak (E-value above 1e-6), the CDR3 was missing, or the read contained stop codons, out-of-frame junctions, or ambiguous translated residues. V3J clonotypes were defined as sequences sharing the same inferred V gene, J gene, and CDR3 amino acid sequence. The percentage overlap between two repertoires was calculated by dividing the number of shared unique clonotypes by the size of the smaller repertoire. Repertoire richness was assessed with RTK rarefaction, the Chao1 estimator, and Recon v2.1 estimates of unobserved clonotypes. Generation probabilities were computed with OLGA for all TCRbeta clonotypes obtained by the gDNA method from several donors. TCRdb mirrors the immuneACCESS table, restricted to in-frame sequences. Some clones are absent from its copies; in checked studies, under half trace to an unresolved V gene, and the reason for the others is unknown. That table supplies the V and J calls and clone size; D and trimming were determined from the DNA. The sample data list about 79,000 clones, and 60% to 65% of these were observed just once. The ten largest clonotypes hold around 50% of the sample.

The sample comes from a study of shared clonotypes between healthy human individuals (dated by TCRdb to 2018 to 2020). Background for the entire study: The cohort comprised a couple of women and a few men aged 18 to 49 years. Per donor, three plates each were used for CD4 naive and CD4 memory, two for CD8 naive, and one for CD8 memory. To increase sequencing depth and limit assay-specific biases, TCR repertoire library preparation and sequencing were carried out by different laboratories using diverse techniques. The study deeply sequenced blood TCR repertoires of five healthy adults to estimate repertoire size and the extent of clonotype sharing between individuals. Per donor, leukapheresis produced somewhere between about 0.85 and 8.9 billion PBMCs.

Points the paper makes about the study in general: Incomplete sequencing was indicated by rarefaction of sorted-subset datasets, despite the large sequencing depth. Higher generation probabilities were observed for clonotypes shared by all four sorted-subset donors than for non-shared clonotypes. Across a few donors, around 5.4% of naive CD4, approximately 3.6% of naive CD8, under 2.5% of memory CD4, and about 0.44% of memory CD8 clonotypes were shared. The small number of donors limited the genetic and exposure-history diversity represented. Pairwise subsampling led to the expectation that sequencing depth would affect the degree of clonotype sharing among donors. Larger estimated clonotype richness was generally found for naive subsets than for memory subsets. Sampling was limited to blood, and TCR repertoires in tissue likely differ from TCR repertoires in blood.

Donors were healthy HIV-negative adults with no recently reported acute infections or vaccinations. Every donor was a Caucasian adult living in Nashville, Tennessee, USA. The CD8 memory samples were a combination of magnetically selected CD45RO+ cells and CCR7-negative CD45RA+ effector memory (TemRA) cells. Blood was obtained by leukapheresis, after which PBMCs were separated by Ficoll-Histopaque density gradient centrifugation and cryopreserved in liquid nitrogen vapor phase. Purity and quantity of every magnetically sorted T cell population were checked by analytical flow cytometry. From each sorted fraction, genomic DNA was isolated and quantified by UV absorbance on a Nanodrop 2000c. Sequences MNHEY (CDR1) and SMNVEV (CDR2) are obtained from the germline V gene (reference sequence). The CDR3 sequence holds 18 residues, the cysteine and phenylalanine included. This entry keeps only the CDR3 DNA: 54 bases, framed from base 1. From V the trimming removes 1 base and from J it removes 0 bases, while the gene matches leave 8 bases of the junction unaccounted for.

Sequencing was carried out using memory CD8+ T cells sorted from blood. Taken with the paper, the label for cell subset or site translates to: CD45RO+ cells pooled with CCR7-negative TemRA cells. The source of this sequence is a man aged 25 to 40 in good health. Recombination linked TRBV27 to TRBJ2-1; 8 middle bases align to TRBD2. The CDR3: CASSLFPRSGSSYNEQFF. The DNA sequence is as follows: TGTGCCAGCAGTTTATTCCCACGGAGCGGGAGCTCCTACAATGAGCAGTTCTTC.